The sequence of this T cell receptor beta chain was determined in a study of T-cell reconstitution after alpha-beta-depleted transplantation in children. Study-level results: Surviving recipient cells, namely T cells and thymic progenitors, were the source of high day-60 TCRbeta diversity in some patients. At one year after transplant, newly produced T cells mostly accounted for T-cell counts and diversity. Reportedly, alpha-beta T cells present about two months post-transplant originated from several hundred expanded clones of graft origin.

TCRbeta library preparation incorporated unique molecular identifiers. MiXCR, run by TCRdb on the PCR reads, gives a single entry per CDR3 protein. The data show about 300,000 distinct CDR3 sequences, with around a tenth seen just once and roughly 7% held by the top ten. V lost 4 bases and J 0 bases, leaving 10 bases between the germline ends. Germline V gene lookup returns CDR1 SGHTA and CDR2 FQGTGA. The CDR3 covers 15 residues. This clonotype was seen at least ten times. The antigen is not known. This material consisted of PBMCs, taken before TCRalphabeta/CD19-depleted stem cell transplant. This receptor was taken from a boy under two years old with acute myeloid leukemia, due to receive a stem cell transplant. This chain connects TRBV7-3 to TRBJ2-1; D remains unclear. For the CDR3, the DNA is TGTGCCAGCAGCTCGACTCCGAGCTCCTACAATGAGCAGTTCTTC. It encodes CASSSTPSSYNEQFF.